This section outlines one TCR beta chain sequence together with its context. CDR1 is MGHRA, CDR2 YSYEKL, per germline. Losses at the gene ends were 5 bases for V and 0 bases for J; bases not matched to a gene: 10. This CDR3 region has 17 residues. The data were obtained in a study of blood T cell repertoires in COVID-19. Across the whole study: Researchers got acute and convalescent COVID-19 samples from the United States, Italy and Spain.

Repertoires were generated with immunoSEQ multiplex PCR, while TCRdb's copy carries only in-frame clones and drops some. The sample holds 350,000 to 550,000 clones, around 87% seen once. Those who participated ranged in age from roughly 18 to 89 years and resided in about two dozen US areas. The TCR originated in a man aged 25 to 40 who had recovered from COVID-19. Sequencing input: PBMCs or T cells enriched from blood (not recorded which). The V and J genes are TRBV4-1 and TRBJ2-1, with 7 bases lining up with TRBD1. The CDR3 protein is CASSSPEGASSYNEQFF. CDR3 nucleotides: TGCGCCAGCAGCTCCCCCGAGGGGGCGAGCTCCTACAATGAGCAGTTCTTC.